These 21 T cell receptor beta chains were all obtained from the same sample, sequenced in a study of T cells in Graves' hyperthyroidism and ophthalmopathy. Template material for amplifying TCR beta CDR3 regions consisted of RNA transcripts. During a first-round RT-PCR of the TCR CDR3, the HTBI primer set was used. MiXCR, applied by TCRdb to the multiplex PCR reads, yields one record per CDR3 protein. This table holds a few hundred thousand distinct CDR3 sequences, 35% to 55% found once. Specimen: peripheral blood or thyroid tissue (not recorded which). The receptors stem from a woman aged 18-35 years with Graves' hyperthyroidism.

Here the CDR3 reads CASSQEGGSFYEQYF. The CDR3 DNA reads TGCGCCAGCAGCCAAGAAGGCGGGAGTTTCTACGAGCAGTACTTC. V gene TRBV4-1 combines with J gene TRBJ2-7; TRBD2 agrees at 7 bases. The CDR3 consists of 15 residues. Germline assignment: CDR1 MGHRA and CDR2 YSYEKL. With V trimmed by 0 bases and J by 3 bases, 5 bases remained unmatched.

In this sample, this clonotype turned up many times. V gene TRBV19 combines with J gene TRBJ2-5, with 14 bases that match TRBD2. The germline V gene has CDR1 LNHDA and CDR2 SQIVND (reference sequence). This CDR3 contains 15 residues. V lost 6 bases, J lost 5 bases, and 5 bases stayed unmatched. DNA of the CDR3: TGTGCCAGTAGACAGACTAGCGGGAGGGCTGAGACCCAGTACTTC. As protein: CASRQTSGRAETQYF. The full variable domain, in which reference TRBV19 and TRBJ2-5 provide the parts outside the CDR3, is DGGITQSPKYLFRKEGQNVTLSCEQNLNHDAMYWYRQDPGQGLRLIYYSQIVNDFQKGDIAEGYSVSREKKESFPLTVTSAQKNPTAFYLCASRQTSGRAETQYFGPGTRLLVL.

At least ten counts were recorded for this clonotype. This chain links TRBV20-1 with TRBJ2-7; D is uncertain. Between the trimmed V and J ends, which lost 6 bases and 7 bases, there was a span of 13 bases. The CDR3 extends over 11 amino acids. Germline V lookup: CDR1 DFQATT, CDR2 SNEGSKA (reference sequence). The CDR3 DNA reads TGCAGTGCCACACCCGAACGGGAGCAGTACTTC. Translation: CSATPEREQYF.

This clonotype occurred many times. The chain is built from TRBV4-1 and TRBJ1-2; D is possibly TRBD1 (5 bases). The germline gives CDR1 MGHRA, CDR2 YSYEKL. Trimming stripped 0 bases from V and 4 bases from J, with 15 bases between. This CDR3 is built from 16 residues. The CDR3 nucleotides are TGCGCCAGCAGCCAAGATGGGGCAGGAGCCCTCTATGGCTACACCTTC. Protein product: CASSQDGAGALYGYTF.

This clonotype was recorded at least ten times. The chain uses TRBV7-9 and TRBJ2-5, with TRBD2 identical over 13 bases. The CDR3 consists of 15 residues. V shed 5 bases and J 5 bases; nucleotides not matched to a gene: 5. Germline V CDR1 and CDR2: SEHNR, FQNEAQ (reference sequence). The CDR3 nucleotides read TGTGCCAGCAGCGTCGGACTAGCGGGAGCGGAGACCCAGTACTTC. Its protein is CASSVGLAGAETQYF.

This clonotype was seen a single time. The junction differs from germline at one of its ends, possibly a read error. The chain couples TRBV4-2 to TRBJ1-5, with D possibly TRBD1 on 5 matching bases. This CDR3 has 13 amino acids. Germline CDR1 reads LGHNA; CDR2 reads YNFKEQ. This CDR3 is CASSLGQDQPRHF. In DNA, the CDR3 is TGTGCCAGCAGCTTAGGACAAGACCAGCCCCGGCATTTT.

The J gene is TRBJ2-3, the V gene TRBV5-1; TRBD2 matches 9 bases. The CDR3 consists of 16 residues. Per the germline V gene, CDR1 is SGHRS and CDR2 is YFSETQ. V lost 4 bases, J lost 0 bases, and 6 bases stayed unmatched. The CDR3 protein is CASSVVLAGSTDTQYF. For the CDR3, the DNA is TGCGCCAGCAGCGTGGTCCTAGCGGGGAGCACAGATACGCAGTATTTT.

This clonotype was counted at least ten times. This sequence joins TRBV20-1 and TRBJ2-5, with a tentative D call TRBD2 (7 bases). Trimming removed 2 bases at V and 9 bases at J, with 22 bases between. The CDR3 contains 15 residues. Germline lookup yields CDR1 DFQATT and CDR2 SNEGSKA (reference sequence). The CDR3 DNA sequence: TGCAGTGCTAGATCCCTGGGGGGGGGCCGGGGGGCCCAGTACTTC. It is translated as CSARSLGGGRGAQYF.

About this clonotype: One junction end does not reproduce the germline sequence, and a read error may be involved. The genes are TRBV4-1 and TRBJ2-5; D not resolved. CDR1 MGHRA and CDR2 YSYEKL come from the germline V gene. The CDR3 spans 11 residues. The DNA of the CDR3 is TGTGCCAGCAGCCGTCCAGGGACCCAGTACTTC. It is translated as CASSRPGTQYF.

The chain links TRBV10-3 to TRBJ1-4; the D is unclear. Trimming removed 3 bases at V and 3 bases at J, with 5 bases between. This CDR3 contains 13 residues. Germline values: CDR1 ENHRY, CDR2 SYGVKD. CDR3 loop: CAISEGANEKLFF. CDR3 nucleotide sequence: TGTGCCATCAGTGAAGGAGCTAATGAAAAACTGTTTTTT.

Only a few counts were recorded for this clonotype. Germline and junction disagree at one end, which may indicate a read error. The chain recombines TRBV28 with TRBJ2-5; D uncertain. Germline V gives CDR1 MDHEN, CDR2 SYDVKM. This CDR3 spans 15 amino acids. The CDR3 DNA reads as TGTGCCAGCAGTTCCCGGACCACCTTAGAAGAGACTCAGTACTTC. It is translated as CASSSRTTLEETQYF.

This clonotype was recorded many times. This chain uses TRBV12-3 or TRBV12-4 with TRBJ1-2; D not resolved. The CDR3 covers 13 residues. Trimming left V 7 bases short and J 4 bases short, with 13 bases between. CDR3 coding DNA: TGTGCCAGCACCGCGACGGGTTTCTATGGCTACACCTTC. Residues: CASTATGFYGYTF.

V usage is TRBV20-1 and J usage is TRBJ1-5; D is possibly TRBD1 (5 bases). Deletions cut 3 bases from V and 14 bases from J, with 14 bases between. Looked up from germline, CDR1 is DFQATT and CDR2 is SNEGSKA (reference sequence). The CDR3 sequence is 11 residues long. For the CDR3, the DNA is TGCAGTGCTAGCGGGAGGGGAGATGAGCATTTT. Protein sequence: CSASGRGDEHF.

This clonotype was seen at least ten times. DNA for the CDR3: TGTGCCAGCAGTCGTAAAGACACTGAAGCTTTCTTT. This sequence encodes CASSRKDTEAFF. J is TRBJ1-1 and V is TRBV12-3 or TRBV12-4; D not certain. V dropped 5 bases and J dropped 3 bases, with 7 bases sitting between them. The CDR3 totals 12 residues.

This clonotype was counted once. The V gene is TRBV12-3 or TRBV12-4, the J gene TRBJ2-7; D ambiguous. The DNA matches TRBJ2-1 better at its end, which makes the J call doubtful. This CDR3 is built from 12 residues. The CDR3 DNA is TGTGCCAGCAGTTTTAAAGCGAATGAGCAGTTCTTC. Protein: CASSFKANEQFF.

This clonotype showed up many times. The rearrangement links TRBV29-1 to TRBJ1-2, with a weak D call TRBD1 (6 bases). The CDR3 sequence is 13 residues long. Per germline, CDR1 SQVTM and CDR2 ANQGSEA. Deletions cut 4 bases from V and 2 bases from J, with 11 bases between. The CDR3 region has the DNA TGCAGCGTTGCGGACAGAGAAAACTATGGCTACACCTTC. Translating gives CSVADRENYGYTF.

This clonotype was counted between two and nine times. The CDR3 region has the DNA TGTGCCACCAGCCCGCAGGGGGCCAACGTCCTGACTTTC. Translated: CATSPQGANVLTF. The chain links TRBV15 to TRBJ2-6, with D uncertain. Germline CDR1 reads LNHNV; CDR2 reads YYDKDF (reference sequence). The V end was cut by 5 bases, the J end by 4 bases, with 6 bases between. The CDR3 covers 13 residues.

This chain joins TRBV4-1 and TRBJ2-7; a possible D gene is TRBD2 (7 bases). CDR1 is MGHRA and CDR2 is YSYEKL in the germline V gene. The CDR3 spans 16 residues. With 1 base removed from V and 0 bases from J, the gap between germline ends came to 13 bases. CDR3 loop: CASSQGGGGASYEQYF. The CDR3 bases are TGCGCCAGCAGCCAAGGAGGGGGAGGGGCCTCCTACGAGCAGTACTTC.

There are many counts of this clonotype. The gene calls are TRBV5-1 and TRBJ1-2; D is unresolved. Germline V lookup: CDR1 SGHRS, CDR2 YFSETQ. The CDR3 spans 14 residues. Trimming pared 2 bases from V and 3 bases from J, leaving 11 bases between. This CDR3 is CASSFESYDYGYTF. The CDR3 DNA is TGCGCCAGCAGCTTCGAAAGCTACGACTATGGCTACACCTTC.

V and J are TRBV7-2 and TRBJ2-5; TRBD1 might be the D (7 bases). CDR1 SGHTA and CDR2 FQGNSA come from the germline V gene. Trimming pared 6 bases from V and 9 bases from J, leaving 20 bases between. CDR3 size: 14 residues. CDR3 in amino acids: CASSYAGGGQPQYF. CDR3 DNA sequence: TGTGCCAGCAGTTACGCAGGGGGAGGCCAGCCCCAGTACTTC.

The rearrangement joins TRBV7-2 to TRBJ2-2, with no clear D. CDR1 SGHTA and CDR2 FQGNSA come from the germline V gene. Trimming removed 5 bases at V and 2 bases at J, with 9 bases between. The CDR3 runs 14 residues. The CDR3 region is CASSHPGNTGELFF. The CDR3 region has the DNA TGTGCCAGCAGCCACCCAGGAAACACCGGGGAGCTGTTTTTT.